The 18 T cell receptor beta chains below were found in one sample sequenced in a study of blood T cell repertoires in COVID-19. This table comes from immunoSEQ multiplex PCR, and its TCRdb copy is limited to in-frame clones, with some not included. The sample records approximately 97,000 clones, about 85% being singletons. Sequenced input: peripheral blood. All receptors come from a man in his 60s with acute or convalescent COVID-19.

V and J are TRBV5-8 and TRBJ1-2; no definite D call. The CDR3 sequence is 14 residues long. CDR1 and CDR2 (germline): SGHTS, YDEGEE. V was trimmed by 3 bases and J by 1 base, leaving 10 bases between them. The CDR3 spells CASSSRPLNYGYTF. DNA of the CDR3: TGTGCCAGCAGCTCTAGGCCTCTTAACTATGGCTACACCTTC.

The V gene is TRBV4-3, the J gene TRBJ2-1; 10 bases align to TRBD2. Germline trimming cut 3 bases from V and 3 bases from J; bases unmatched to any gene: 2. CDR1 is LGHNA, CDR2 YSLEER, per germline. The CDR3 is 15 residues long. CDR3 loop: CASSQLAGVYNEQFF. CDR3 coding DNA: TGCGCCAGCAGCCAGCTAGCGGGGGTCTACAATGAGCAGTTCTTC.

This sequence joins TRBV11-2 and TRBJ2-4; a weak D match, TRBD2 (6 bases). Germline-derived CDR1 and CDR2 are SGHAT and FQNNGV. Trimming took off 4 bases at V and 0 bases at J, with 16 bases between the two ends. This CDR3 region has 17 residues. The CDR3 spells CASSSKGTALAKNIQYF. DNA for the CDR3: TGTGCCAGCAGCTCGAAAGGGACTGCGCTAGCCAAAAACATTCAGTACTTC.

The chain carries TRBV29-1 and TRBJ2-7; the D gene is possibly TRBD2 (5 bases). Between the trimmed V and J ends, which lost 5 bases and 1 base, there was a span of 9 bases. This CDR3 has 12 residues. Germline CDR1 and CDR2: SQVTM and ANQGSEA. The CDR3: CSVSGDSYEQYF. CDR3 in DNA: TGCAGCGTTTCCGGGGATTCCTACGAGCAGTACTTC.

The chain links TRBV5-1 to TRBJ1-1; D is perhaps TRBD1 (6 bases). Between the trimmed V and J ends, which lost 3 bases and 5 bases, there was a span of 17 bases. Germline loops: CDR1 SGHRS, CDR2 YFSETQ. This CDR3 contains 15 residues. Written as DNA, the CDR3 is TGCGCCAGCAGCTCCAACACAGGGTATGGAACTGAAGCTTTCTTT. Its translation: CASSSNTGYGTEAFF. Combining the CDR3 with reference TRBV5-1 and TRBJ1-1 gives the whole variable domain KAGVTQTPRYLIKTRGQQVTLSCSPISGHRSVSWYQQTPGQGLQFLFEYFSETQRNKGNFPGRFSGRQFSNSRSEMNVSTLELGDSALYLCASSSNTGYGTEAFFGQGTRLTVV.

This clone was detected once. V usage is TRBV2 and J usage is TRBJ1-6; D remains ambiguous. Deletions cut 6 bases from V and 8 bases from J, with 14 bases between. This CDR3 has 14 amino acids. The germline V gene has CDR1 SNHLY and CDR2 FYNNEI. CDR3 region: CASSQEGSYSPLHF. DNA for the CDR3: TGTGCCAGCAGCCAGGAGGGTAGTTATTCACCCCTCCACTTT.

V usage is TRBV7-3 and J usage is TRBJ2-2, with 11 bases fitting TRBD2. J gave up 1 base and V 5 bases, and 6 bases lay outside the gene matches. Per the germline V gene, CDR1 is SGHTA and CDR2 is FQGTGA. CDR3 length equals 17 residues. This CDR3 is CASSPLGTSGNTGELFF. Written as DNA, the CDR3 is TGTGCCAGCAGCCCCCTAGGGACTAGCGGGAACACCGGGGAGCTGTTTTTT.

The CDR3 DNA reads as TGCGCCAGCAGCCACGGACAGGGTTACGAGCAGTACTTC. It codes for CASSHGQGYEQYF. V and J are TRBV4-1 and TRBJ2-7; 8 nucleotides line up with TRBD1. This CDR3 has 13 residues. The V gene's germline CDR1 is MGHRA and CDR2 YSYEKL. The junction had 2 bases not matched to a gene; V was cut back by 3 bases and J by 4 bases.

The chain carries TRBV5-4 and TRBJ2-2; 10 bases agree with TRBD1. Trimming took 5 bases from V and 4 from J; bases not matched to a gene: 8. From germline, CDR1 is SGHNT and CDR2 YYREEE (reference sequence). CDR3 length: 16 amino acids. The CDR3 region has the DNA TGTGCCAGCAGGTCCGGGACAGGGGCTATCACCGGGGAGCTGTTTTTT. Its translation: CASRSGTGAITGELFF.

This rearrangement joins TRBV5-6 to TRBJ1-2; D is undetermined. Germline V gene sequence: CDR1 SGHDT, CDR2 YYEEEE. V gave up 1 base and J gave up 8 bases, with 15 bases separating them. The CDR3 totals 14 residues. CDR3 loop: CASSLSQLSFGYTF. In DNA form, the CDR3 reads TGTGCCAGCAGCTTGAGTCAATTGAGTTTCGGCTACACCTTC. The entire variable domain, with the rest obtained from reference TRBV5-6 and TRBJ1-2, is as follows: DAGVTQSPTHLIKTRGQQVTLRCSPKSGHDTVSWYQQALGQGPQFIFQYYEEEERQRGNFPDRFSGHQFPNYSSELNVNALLLGDSALYLCASSLSQLSFGYTFGSGTRLTVV.

This clone is a singleton in its sample. The V gene is TRBV4-3, the J gene TRBJ2-7; maybe TRBD2 (5 bases). Germline lookup yields CDR1 LGHNA and CDR2 YSLEER. V shed 1 base and J shed 2 bases, with 9 bases lying between them. The CDR3 totals 14 residues. In nucleotides, the CDR3 is TGCGCCAGCAGCCAAGGTCGGGGTGCCTACGAGCAGTACTTC. Translating gives CASSQGRGAYEQYF.

The chain is built from TRBV7-6 and TRBJ2-1, with 10 bases fitting TRBD2. Germline loops: CDR1 SGHVS, CDR2 FNYEAQ. This CDR3 spans 15 amino acids. The junction had 7 bases not matched to a gene; V was cut back by 1 base and J by 10 bases. The CDR3 protein is CASSLGLAGEGEQFF. In nucleotides, the CDR3 is TGTGCCAGCAGCTTAGGGCTAGCGGGGGAAGGAGAGCAGTTCTTC.

The chain links TRBV5-6 to TRBJ1-5; 7 nucleotides match TRBD1. The CDR3 has 19 amino acids. CDR1 SGHDT and CDR2 YYEEEE come from the germline V gene. V lost 1 base and J lost 4; bases outside the gene matches: 17. CDR3 sequence reads: CASSLYGASAGGRNQPQHF. CDR3 sequence (DNA): TGTGCCAGCAGCTTGTACGGAGCATCGGCAGGGGGTAGGAATCAGCCCCAGCATTTT.

In this sample, this clone turned up a few times. The rearrangement uses TRBV10-1 and TRBJ2-7; D not certain. Looked up from germline, CDR1 is WNHNN and CDR2 is SYGVQD (reference sequence). V was clipped by 0 bases and J by 2 bases, with 8 bases between them. The CDR3 length is 14 residues. The CDR3 is CASSESNYPYEQYF. Here the CDR3 DNA reads TGCGCCAGCAGTGAGTCTAACTACCCCTACGAGCAGTACTTC.

Only one count was recorded for this clone. The chain links TRBV3-1 (or the pseudogene TRBV3-2) to TRBJ2-6; D is perhaps TRBD1 (5 bases). V shed 4 bases and J shed 0 bases, with 10 bases lying between them. The CDR3 runs 16 residues. In germline, CDR1 is LGHDT, CDR2 YNNKEL (reference sequence). CDR3 region: CASSRQRGSGANVLTF. CDR3 nucleotides: TGTGCCAGCAGCCGACAAAGGGGCTCTGGGGCCAACGTCCTGACTTTC.

The chain employs TRBV5-6 and TRBJ2-7, with TRBD1 matching over 8 bases. CDR1 is SGHDT and CDR2 is YYEEEE in the germline V gene. The V segment lost 4 bases and the J segment 0 bases; nucleotides outside the gene matches: 3. The CDR3 consists of 14 residues. The CDR3 DNA reads as TGTGCCAGCAGCCGGACAGGGCTCTCCTACGAGCAGTACTTC. Protein sequence: CASSRTGLSYEQYF.

This chain connects TRBV11-2 to TRBJ2-1; 9 bases agree with TRBD1. This CDR3 comprises 13 residues. Germline values: CDR1 SGHAT, CDR2 FQNNGV. The ends lost 5 bases at V and 8 bases at J; junction bases unmatched: 4. This CDR3 is CASSGDRVYEQFF. The CDR3 bases are TGTGCCAGCAGCGGGGACAGGGTATATGAGCAGTTCTTC.

The chain employs TRBV25-1 and TRBJ2-3; D possibly corresponds to TRBD2 (5 bases). Germline CDR1 MGHDK, CDR2 SYGVNS. V dropped 1 base and J dropped 2 bases, with 10 bases sitting between them. The CDR3 extends over 15 amino acids. The CDR3, as DNA: TGTGCCAGCAGTGAATTAAGCGGATTCACAGATACGCAGTATTTT. The encoded protein is CASSELSGFTDTQYF.